Below, one T cell receptor (beta chain) is given with its context. Its antigen is not yet known. No per-base quality is available; no much larger clone lies one base away. These data originate in a study of cytomegalovirus exposure and HLA in healthy donors (dated by TCRdb to about 2017). Turning to the overall study: According to a later analysis, the approximately 120 validation repertoires were produced on the same platform as the roughly 720 repertoires of the first cohort. The study aimed to test whether cataloging public T cell receptors could reveal signatures of past pathogen exposure. In addition to the first cohort of 500 to 850 subjects, a separate validation cohort of over 90 different subjects was used. The study combined high-throughput TCR immunosequencing, statistical association of individual TCRs with disease status, and machine learning to predict cytomegalovirus infection status. Overall results and qualifications from the work: A later analysis lacked HLA typing for the validation cohort, so it scored co-occurrence in that cohort across all 130 or so repertoires. The study listed 150 to 200 TCR beta chains as associated with cytomegalovirus. A few of the identified cytomegalovirus-associated TCR beta chains were confirmed in vitro to be specific for cytomegalovirus antigens. The classifier was reported to diagnose cytomegalovirus status with high specificity and sensitivity in both the original and validation cohorts. Most TCR sequences were observed very rarely across donors, whereas some public TCRs were present in many individuals. A later analysis found that TCRs clustered in the first cohort also tended to co-occur in the approximately 120 validation repertoires, with 94% of cluster scores above 0. The authors suggested that the approach could potentially be extended to other disease states and immunological phenotypes.

Donors formed part of the validation cohort, which comprised about 130 subjects and was distinct from the first cohort of 690 or so subjects. The library was prepared using the immunoSEQ multiplex PCR assay. For the original study's pipeline: A statistical classification framework was developed to diagnose cytomegalovirus status using the catalog of TCR beta chain sequences. TCRdb's version of the immuneACCESS table is confined to in-frame rearrangements and falls short of the full clone set. An unresolved V gene accounts for under half of the shortfall where checked; the remainder is of unknown origin. V, J and clone size were drawn from that table, and D and trimming were deduced from the DNA. Counted in this sample were roughly 200,000 clones; approximately 86% of them appeared once. The top ten constitute about 7.7% of the sample. For this chain, trimming is 5 bases at the V end and 2 bases at the J end, and the number of junction bases without a gene match is 10. CDR1 and CDR2, looked up from the germline V gene (reference sequence), are SGHAT and FQDESV. The CDR3 holds 17 amino acids from the cysteine to the phenylalanine. Kept here is only the CDR3 DNA, which spans 51 bases and is read in frame from base 1.

This clonotype was obtained from a young man in good health and CMV-seropositive. The receptor chain draws on TRBV11-1 and TRBJ2-2, and TRBD1 aligns with 8 junction nucleotides. What was sequenced was PBMCs. The DNA sequence reads TGTGCCAGCAGCCTTTCCTGGACAGGGACTAACACCGGGGAGCTGTTTTTT. Translated, this gives CASSLSWTGTNTGELFF.